These 26 T cell receptor beta chains came from one sample sequenced in a study of T-cell reconstitution after alpha-beta-depleted transplantation in children. Molecular barcoding with unique molecular identifiers was used for the TCRbeta library. A single record per CDR3 protein comes from TCRdb applying MiXCR to the PCR reads. The sample includes under 250,000 distinct CDR3 sequences, over 15% of them seen just once. The sample here was PBMCs, mostly from graft donor cells, taken 360 days after TCRalphabeta/CD19-depleted stem cell transplant. The receptors derive from a male patient under 10 years old who had a stem cell transplant for acute lymphoblastic leukemia, so the T cells may come from the graft donor.

This clonotype has more than one count but fewer than ten. The chain combines TRBV5-1 with TRBJ2-7; maybe TRBD1 (5 bases). V was clipped by 0 bases and J by 7 bases, with 11 bases between them. CDR3 size: 13 residues. Germline loops: CDR1 SGHRS, CDR2 YFSETQ. CDR3 sequence (DNA): TGCGCCAGCAGCTTGGTGGGGCCCTCGGAGCAGTACTTC. The encoded protein is CASSLVGPSEQYF.

The chain carries TRBV20-1 and TRBJ2-7; the D is unclear. V lost 7 bases and J 4 bases, leaving 20 bases between the germline ends. Germline lookup yields CDR1 DFQATT and CDR2 SNEGSKA (reference sequence). The CDR3 contains 14 residues. CDR3 nucleotides: TGCAGTGGGAAAGATCTAGGTCGCTCTTACGAGCAGTACTTC. Its translation is CSGKDLGRSYEQYF.

The chain has TRBV7-2 and TRBJ1-5; D is perhaps TRBD1 (5 bases). The ends were cut back, 8 bases at V and 2 bases at J, with 16 bases in the middle. CDR3 length equals 15 residues. The germline gives CDR1 SGHTA, CDR2 FQGNSA. The CDR3 loop is CASVLTQGRNQPQHF. In DNA form, the CDR3 reads TGTGCCAGCGTCTTAACCCAGGGTCGCAATCAGCCCCAGCATTTT. Based on the CDR3 plus reference TRBV7-2 and TRBJ1-5, the full variable domain is GAGVSQSPSNKVTEKGKDVELRCDPISGHTALYWYRQSLGQGLEFLIYFQGNSAPDKSGLPSDRFSAERTGGSVSTLTIQRTQQEDSAVYLCASVLTQGRNQPQHFGDGTRLSIL.

V is TRBV20-1 and J is TRBJ2-5, with 11 bases matching TRBD2. The CDR3 has 12 residues. V was pared by 5 bases and J by 4 bases, with 0 bases of the junction left unmatched. CDR1 is DFQATT, CDR2 SNEGSKA, per germline (reference sequence). The CDR3 spells CSALAGGETQYF. The CDR3 DNA is TGCAGTGCTCTAGCGGGGGGAGAGACCCAGTACTTC.

The table lists this clonotype with a few counts. The chain combines TRBV6-5 with TRBJ1-5; tentatively, D is TRBD1 (5 bases). Germline CDR1 MNHEY, CDR2 SVGAGI. CDR3 length: 14 residues. V lost 2 bases and J 3 bases, leaving 8 bases between the germline ends. DNA for the CDR3: TGTGCCAGCAGTTACGGGGGTTCCAATCAGCCCCAGCATTTT. Residues: CASSYGGSNQPQHF.

The chain couples TRBV3-1 to TRBJ2-3, with a possible D match to TRBD1 (5 bases). This CDR3 is built from 15 residues. Between the trimmed V and J ends, which lost 2 bases and 0 bases, there was a span of 9 bases. The V gene's germline CDR1 is LGHDT and CDR2 YNNKEL (reference sequence). The CDR3 DNA reads TGTGCCAGCAGCCAACGCACAGGAAGCACAGATACGCAGTATTTT. As protein: CASSQRTGSTDTQYF.

CDR3 bases: TGTGCCAGCAGTTTGTACCGTTCAGCCTCCCTCGCCGAGCAGTACTTC. Translated, it gives CASSLYRSASLAEQYF. The chain recombines TRBV12-3 or TRBV12-4 with TRBJ2-7; no reliable D call. Between the trimmed V and J ends, which lost 3 bases and 6 bases, there was a span of 21 bases. The CDR3 length is 16 residues.

This clonotype was seen a few times. V is TRBV29-1 and J is TRBJ2-7; D ambiguous. V dropped 3 bases and J dropped 3 bases, with 9 bases sitting between them. The CDR3 consists of 12 residues. Germline CDR1 SQVTM, CDR2 ANQGSEA. The CDR3 DNA reads as TGCAGCGTTGAGACTCCCTTCTACGAGCAGTACTTC. This sequence encodes CSVETPFYEQYF.

This sequence joins TRBV3-1 and TRBJ2-5, with 11 bases aligning to TRBD2. The CDR3 sequence is 16 residues long. V dropped 4 bases and J dropped 1; count of bases not matched to a gene: 5. Germline V CDR1 and CDR2: LGHDT, YNNKEL (reference sequence). DNA for the CDR3: TGTGCCAGCAGCCCGCGACTAGCGGGAATCCAAGAGACCCAGTACTTC. Translating gives CASSPRLAGIQETQYF.

This clonotype turned up a few times. The chain couples TRBV5-1 to TRBJ2-5; 8 bases agree with TRBD2. From germline, CDR1 is SGHRS and CDR2 YFSETQ. After removal of 3 bases from V and 4 bases from J, the junction contained 5 bases not matched to a gene. CDR3 length: 14 amino acids. CDR3 DNA sequence: TGCGCCAGCAGCTCAAGCGGGGGAACAGAGACCCAGTACTTC. This sequence encodes CASSSSGGTETQYF.

The rearrangement links TRBV30 to TRBJ2-2; the D gene is possibly TRBD2 (6 bases). Trimming cost V 2 bases and J 7 bases, with 23 bases left between them. This CDR3 contains 17 residues. The V gene's germline CDR1 is GTSNPN and CDR2 SVGIG (reference sequence). CDR3 residues: CAWSPYEREEENGELFF. The CDR3 region has the DNA TGTGCCTGGAGTCCCTATGAGAGGGAGGAAGAGAACGGGGAGCTGTTTTTT.

This clonotype has just a few counts. The J gene is TRBJ2-2, the V gene TRBV18; 7 bases fit TRBD2. CDR1 is KGHSH, CDR2 LQKENI, per germline. V dropped 3 bases and J dropped 3; count of bases not matched to a gene: 4. This CDR3 has 15 amino acids. The CDR3 region has the DNA TGTGCCAGCTCACCTGTAGCGGGTGACACCGGGGAGCTGTTTTTT. Protein product: CASSPVAGDTGELFF.

This clonotype was seen more than once but under ten times. The V and J genes are TRBV20-1 and TRBJ2-2; D possibly matches TRBD1 or TRBD2 (7 bases each). Trimming pared 2 bases from V and 4 bases from J, leaving 17 bases between. CDR1 is DFQATT and CDR2 is SNEGSKA in the germline V gene (reference sequence). The CDR3 spans 16 residues. CDR3 residues: CSARQGGTRVTGELFF. CDR3 bases: TGCAGTGCTAGACAGGGGGGGACTCGAGTCACCGGGGAGCTGTTTTTT.

A few counts support this clonotype. The J gene is TRBJ2-2, the V gene TRBV5-1; D gene unclear. V was shortened by 0 bases and J by 3 bases, with 9 bases between the two germline ends. The CDR3 has 15 residues. Per germline, CDR1 SGHRS and CDR2 YFSETQ. The CDR3 DNA follows: TGCGCCAGCAGCTTGGGCTCAGGCCACACCGGGGAGCTGTTTTTT. As protein: CASSLGSGHTGELFF.

This clonotype came up many times. The J gene is TRBJ2-1, the V gene TRBV29-1; 7 bases agree with TRBD1. The CDR3 consists of 15 residues. The V and J ends lost 3 bases and 0 bases, in that order; junction bases with no gene match: 5. Germline CDR1 is SQVTM and CDR2 is ANQGSEA. The CDR3 sequence: CSVDRDSRSYNEQFF. In nucleotides, the CDR3 is TGCAGCGTTGATAGGGACAGTCGCTCCTACAATGAGCAGTTCTTC.

V gene TRBV29-1 combines with J gene TRBJ2-1; D uncertain. The V and J ends lost 5 bases and 0 bases respectively, with 11 bases between them. The germline V gene encodes CDR1 SQVTM and CDR2 ANQGSEA. CDR3 length: 14 residues. CDR3 coding DNA: TGCAGCGTTCTGGACCGGAGCTCCTACAATGAGCAGTTCTTC. Translating it yields CSVLDRSSYNEQFF.

J is TRBJ2-3 and V is TRBV9; perhaps TRBD2 as D (6 bases). Per the germline V gene, CDR1 is SGDLS and CDR2 is YYNGEE. The CDR3 totals 13 residues. V was pared by 3 bases and J by 6 bases, with 11 bases between. The CDR3 reads CASSAGRSDTQYF. The CDR3 DNA reads as TGTGCCAGCAGCGCCGGGAGATCTGATACGCAGTATTTT.

The chain employs TRBV3-1 and TRBJ1-3; perhaps TRBD1 as D (5 bases). The V end was cut by 1 base, the J end by 0 bases, with 10 bases between. The CDR3 contains 16 residues. Germline CDR1 and CDR2: LGHDT and YNNKEL (reference sequence). CDR3 sequence reads: CASSQVGTNSGNTIYF. For the CDR3, the DNA is TGTGCCAGCAGCCAAGTTGGGACCAACTCTGGAAACACCATATATTTT.

This clonotype showed up just once. The V gene is TRBV4-2, the J gene TRBJ2-2, with D possibly matching TRBD2 (7 bases). The V gene's germline CDR1 is LGHNA and CDR2 YNFKEQ. Deletions cut 4 bases from V and 6 bases from J, with 18 bases between. The CDR3 runs to 16 residues. This chain's CDR3 is CASSLEGGGPSGELFF. The DNA of the CDR3 is TGTGCCAGCAGCCTAGAGGGGGGGGGGCCCTCCGGGGAGCTGTTTTTT.

The chain is built from TRBV27 and TRBJ2-1; unclear D gene. V lost 7 bases and J lost 2, with 15 bases in between. The CDR3 runs 15 residues. Germline V CDR1 and CDR2: MNHEY, SMNVEV (reference sequence). In nucleotides, the CDR3 is TGTGCCAGCACGAACGGGCACTCCACCTACAATGAGCAGTTCTTC. Its translation is CASTNGHSTYNEQFF.

V gene TRBV4-3 combines with J gene TRBJ2-4; D may match TRBD1 or TRBD2 (5 bases each). V lost 4 bases and J lost 4, with 11 bases in between. Germline CDR1 reads LGHNA; CDR2 reads YSLEER. The CDR3 covers 14 residues. Here the CDR3 DNA reads TGCGCCAGCAGCCTCGGGACCGATAAAAACATTCAGTACTTC. Residues: CASSLGTDKNIQYF.

At least ten counts were recorded for this clonotype. The chain is built from TRBV5-1 and TRBJ1-2, with D possibly being TRBD1 (6 bases). Germline V lookup: CDR1 SGHRS, CDR2 YFSETQ. The CDR3 is 13 amino acids. The V gene lost 0 bases and the J gene lost 6 bases, with 9 bases spanning the gap. The CDR3 reads CASSLEGENGYTF. In nucleotides, the CDR3 is TGCGCCAGCAGCTTGGAGGGGGAGAATGGCTACACCTTC.

This clonotype occurred many times. V usage is TRBV15 and J usage is TRBJ1-4, with TRBD1 matching 8 bases. Per germline, CDR1 LNHNV and CDR2 YYDKDF (reference sequence). The ends lost 1 base at V and 5 bases at J; junction bases unmatched: 6. The CDR3 is made up of 16 amino acids. The CDR3 DNA reads TGTGCCACCAGCAGAGGGGGGACAGGCCAGAATGAAAAACTGTTTTTT. As protein: CATSRGGTGQNEKLFF.

The V gene is TRBV7-9, the J gene TRBJ2-2, with D possibly being TRBD2 (5 bases). V was pared by 6 bases and J by 5 bases, with 10 bases between. The germline CDR1 and CDR2 sequences are SEHNR and FQNEAQ (reference sequence). The CDR3 is made up of 13 amino acids. CDR3 sequence (DNA): TGTGCCAGCAGGCCTCGGGATACCGGGGAGCTGTTTTTT. Protein product: CASRPRDTGELFF.

A few counts support this clonotype. J is TRBJ2-2 and V is TRBV20-1, with 8 bases lining up with TRBD1. Losses at the gene ends were 5 bases for V and 4 bases for J; bases not matched to a gene: 6. Germline V gene data show CDR1 as DFQATT and CDR2 as SNEGSKA (reference sequence). This CDR3 is 14 amino acids long. The CDR3 DNA sequence: TGCAGTGCTCCCGGACAGGGTCGCACCGGGGAGCTGTTTTTT. This encodes CSAPGQGRTGELFF.

This clonotype came up many times. This sequence joins TRBV5-1 and TRBJ2-2; tentative D call: TRBD1 (5 bases). Per the germline V gene, CDR1 is SGHRS and CDR2 is YFSETQ. The CDR3 totals 14 residues. V was trimmed by 1 base and J by 1 base, leaving 5 bases between them. CDR3 amino acids: CASSLTGNTGELFF. The CDR3 bases are TGCGCCAGCAGCTTGACAGGGAACACCGGGGAGCTGTTTTTT.